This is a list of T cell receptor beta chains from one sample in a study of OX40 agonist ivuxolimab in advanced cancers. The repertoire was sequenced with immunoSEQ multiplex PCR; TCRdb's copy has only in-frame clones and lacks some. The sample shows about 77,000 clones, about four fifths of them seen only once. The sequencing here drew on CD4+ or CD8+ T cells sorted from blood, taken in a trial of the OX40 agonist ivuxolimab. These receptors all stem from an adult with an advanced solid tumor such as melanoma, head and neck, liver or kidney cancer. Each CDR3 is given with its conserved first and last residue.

cdr3_aa: CASSSGQASPDYTF; v_call: TRBV5-1
cdr3_aa: CASSRDGRNTEAFF; v_call: TRBV10-2
cdr3_aa: CASSPDYLAKNIQYF; v_call: TRBV5-4
cdr3_aa: CASTIGQGLRAFF; v_call: TRBV2
cdr3_aa: CASSPGQDDIQYF; v_call: TRBV28
cdr3_aa: CASSDQGLGQETQYF; v_call: TRBV6-1
cdr3_aa: CASSLLDRENEQYF; v_call: TRBV18
cdr3_aa: CASSLWTQGNEQFF; v_call: TRBV11-2
cdr3_aa: CASSEGSSYNSPLHF; v_call: TRBV6-1
cdr3_aa: CASSTRDTGELFF; v_call: TRBV5-8
cdr3_aa: CASSRSGSQETQYF; v_call: TRBV7-3
cdr3_aa: CSVEREGTQYF; v_call: TRBV29-1